This TCR beta chain was recorded in a study of neurological immune-mediated disorders. There are many counts of this clonotype. The antigen is unknown. Whole-study results and caveats: HTLV-1-associated myelopathy ranked highest for TCR clonal expansion and multiple sclerosis lowest, beneath healthy controls.

V trimming: 5 bases; J trimming: 0 bases; junction bases outside the gene matches: 9. This CDR3 has 15 residues. The germline V gene has CDR1 DFQATT and CDR2 SNEGSKA (reference sequence). TCRdb re-analysed the 5' RACE reads in MiXCR, keeping a single row per CDR3 protein. The top ten hold 4.5% to 6.5% of the sample, which has 65,000 to 85,000 distinct CDR3 sequences, 3.2% seen once. The sequencing input was PBMCs. The TCR comes from a woman in her forties or fifties with multiple sclerosis. The chain has TRBV20-1 and TRBJ2-7, with TRBD2 matching over 8 bases. The CDR3 here is CSAGKSGRISYEQYF. CDR3 DNA sequence: TGCAGTGCTGGAAAAAGCGGGAGAATCTCCTACGAGCAGTACTTC.